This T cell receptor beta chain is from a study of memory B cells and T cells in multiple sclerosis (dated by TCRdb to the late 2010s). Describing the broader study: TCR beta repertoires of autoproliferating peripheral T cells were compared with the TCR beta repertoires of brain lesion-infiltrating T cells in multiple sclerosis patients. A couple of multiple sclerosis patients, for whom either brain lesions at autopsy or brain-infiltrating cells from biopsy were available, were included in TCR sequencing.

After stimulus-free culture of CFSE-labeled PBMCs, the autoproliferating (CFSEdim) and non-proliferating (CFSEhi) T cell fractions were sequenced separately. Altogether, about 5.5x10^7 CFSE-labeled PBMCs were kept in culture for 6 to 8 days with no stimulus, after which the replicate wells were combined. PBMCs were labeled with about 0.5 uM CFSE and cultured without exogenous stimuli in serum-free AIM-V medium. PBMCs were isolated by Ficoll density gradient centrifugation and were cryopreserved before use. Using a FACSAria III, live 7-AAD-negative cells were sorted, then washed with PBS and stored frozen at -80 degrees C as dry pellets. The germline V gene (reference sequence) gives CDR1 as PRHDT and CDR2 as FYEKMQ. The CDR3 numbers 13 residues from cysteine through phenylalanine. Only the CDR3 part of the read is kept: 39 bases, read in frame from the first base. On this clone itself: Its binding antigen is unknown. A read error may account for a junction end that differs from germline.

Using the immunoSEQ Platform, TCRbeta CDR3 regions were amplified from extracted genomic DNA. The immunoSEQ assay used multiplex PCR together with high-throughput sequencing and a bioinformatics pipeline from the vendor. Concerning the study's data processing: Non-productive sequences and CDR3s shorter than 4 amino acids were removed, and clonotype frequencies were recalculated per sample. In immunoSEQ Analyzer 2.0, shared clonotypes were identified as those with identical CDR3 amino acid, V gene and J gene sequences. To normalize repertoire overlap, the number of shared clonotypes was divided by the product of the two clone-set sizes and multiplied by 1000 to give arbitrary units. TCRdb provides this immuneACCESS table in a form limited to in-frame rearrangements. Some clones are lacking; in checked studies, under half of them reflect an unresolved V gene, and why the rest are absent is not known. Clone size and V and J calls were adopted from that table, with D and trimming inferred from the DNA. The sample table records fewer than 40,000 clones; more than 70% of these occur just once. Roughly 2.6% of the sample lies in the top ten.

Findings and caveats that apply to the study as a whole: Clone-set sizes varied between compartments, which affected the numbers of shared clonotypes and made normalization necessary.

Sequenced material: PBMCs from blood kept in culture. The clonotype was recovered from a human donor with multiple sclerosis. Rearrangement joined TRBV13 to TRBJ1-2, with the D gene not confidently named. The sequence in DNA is TGCGCCAGCAGTCCGGACGGCATCTATGGCTACACCTTC. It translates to CASSPDGIYGYTF.